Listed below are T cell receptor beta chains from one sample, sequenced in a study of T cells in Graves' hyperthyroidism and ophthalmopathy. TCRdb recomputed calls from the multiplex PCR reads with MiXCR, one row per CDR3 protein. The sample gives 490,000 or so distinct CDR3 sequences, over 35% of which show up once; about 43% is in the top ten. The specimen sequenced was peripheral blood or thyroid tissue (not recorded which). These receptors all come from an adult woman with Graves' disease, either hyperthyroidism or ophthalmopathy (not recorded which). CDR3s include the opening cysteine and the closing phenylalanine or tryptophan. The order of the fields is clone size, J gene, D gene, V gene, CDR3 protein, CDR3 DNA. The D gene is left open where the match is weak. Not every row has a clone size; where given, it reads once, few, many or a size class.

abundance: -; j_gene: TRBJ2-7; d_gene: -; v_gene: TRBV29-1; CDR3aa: CSVRDSRYEQYF; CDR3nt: TGCAGCGTCCGCGACAGTCGCTACGAGCAGTACTTC
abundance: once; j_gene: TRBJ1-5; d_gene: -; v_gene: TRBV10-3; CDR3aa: CAITQYSYSNQPQHF; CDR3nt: TGTGCCATCACCCAGTACAGCTATAGCAATCAGCCCCAGCATTTT
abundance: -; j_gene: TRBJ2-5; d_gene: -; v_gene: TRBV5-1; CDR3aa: CASSLGSEMTQETQYF; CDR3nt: TGCGCCAGCAGCTTAGGGTCGGAGATGACCCAAGAGACCCAGTACTTC
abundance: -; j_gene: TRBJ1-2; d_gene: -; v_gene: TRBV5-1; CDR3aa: CASSLPHGGRDYGYTF; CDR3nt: TGCGCCAGCAGCTTGCCCCACGGGGGGCGCGACTATGGCTACACCTTC
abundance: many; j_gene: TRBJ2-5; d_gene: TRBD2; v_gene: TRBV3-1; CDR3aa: CASSPERGTQYF; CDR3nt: TGTGCCAGCAGCCCGGAGCGGGGGACCCAGTACTTC
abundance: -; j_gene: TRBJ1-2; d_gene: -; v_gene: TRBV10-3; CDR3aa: CAISELTSGYTF; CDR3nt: TGTGCCATCAGTGAGTTGACATCTGGCTACACCTTC
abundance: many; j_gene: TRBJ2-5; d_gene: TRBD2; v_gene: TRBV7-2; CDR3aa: CASSLLGHRLAGLLETQYF; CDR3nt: TGTGCCAGCAGCTTATTGGGACACCGACTAGCGGGACTGTTAGAGACCCAGTACTTC
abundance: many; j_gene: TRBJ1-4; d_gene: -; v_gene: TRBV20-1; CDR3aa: CSARITTNEKLFF; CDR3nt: TGCAGTGCTAGAATTACAACTAATGAAAAACTGTTTTTT
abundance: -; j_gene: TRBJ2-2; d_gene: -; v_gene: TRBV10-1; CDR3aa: CASSDPGLGRGSTGELFF; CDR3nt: TGCGCCAGCAGTGACCCAGGGTTGGGACGGGGGAGCACCGGGGAGCTGTTTTTT
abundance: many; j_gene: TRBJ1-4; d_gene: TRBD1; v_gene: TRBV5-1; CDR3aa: CASSPGTGSNEKLFF; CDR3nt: TGCGCCAGCAGCCCGGGGACAGGGTCGAATGAAAAACTGTTTTTT
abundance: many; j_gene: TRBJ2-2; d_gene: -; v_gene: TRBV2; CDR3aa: CASTEGPRELFF; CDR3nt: TGTGCCAGTACAGAAGGTCCCCGGGAGCTGTTTTTT
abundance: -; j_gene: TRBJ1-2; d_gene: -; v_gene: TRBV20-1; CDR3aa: CSARGELAGGYTF; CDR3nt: TGCAGTGCTAGGGGGGAACTAGCGGGAGGCTACACCTTC
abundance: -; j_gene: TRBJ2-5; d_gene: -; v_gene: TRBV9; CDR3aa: CASSQDWGIQETQYF; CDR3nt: TGTGCCAGCAGCCAAGATTGGGGGATCCAAGAGACCCAGTACTTC
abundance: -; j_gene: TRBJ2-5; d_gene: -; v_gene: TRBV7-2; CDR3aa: CASSPELARAQYF; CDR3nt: TGTGCCAGCAGTCCTGAGTTGGCGAGGGCCCAGTACTTC
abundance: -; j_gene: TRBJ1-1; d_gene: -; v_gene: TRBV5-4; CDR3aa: CASSLGRRQVNTEAFF; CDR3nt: TGTGCCAGCAGCTTGGGTCGGCGACAGGTGAACACTGAAGCTTTCTTT
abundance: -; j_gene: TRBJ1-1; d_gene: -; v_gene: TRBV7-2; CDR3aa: CASSALRGGTRAFF; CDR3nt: TGTGCCAGCAGCGCCCTCCGGGGGGGTACCAGGGCTTTCTTT